One and the same sample provided the 26 T cell receptor beta chains below, sequenced in a study of blood T cells in healthy people across ages. Primed by a sample-barcoded 5' primer and a J-beta primer mix, a second PCR proceeded for 7 to 11 cycles. TCRdb called the 5' RACE reads again in MiXCR, with one record for every CDR3 protein. The sample consists of a few hundred thousand distinct CDR3 sequences, 27% of them appearing once. The sequencing input was blood. These TCRs come from a woman in her 70s in good health.

This clonotype was detected only a few times. This chain connects TRBV2 to TRBJ2-5; 8 bases agree with TRBD1. Trimming at V came to 5 bases and at J to 11 bases, leaving 13 bases not matched to a gene. The CDR3 extends over 14 amino acids. In germline, CDR1 is SNHLY, CDR2 FYNNEI. The CDR3 sequence is CASSPGQGLGEQYF. Written as DNA, the CDR3 is TGTGCCAGCAGTCCAGGACAGGGTTTGGGTGAGCAGTACTTC.

The rearrangement links TRBV9 to TRBJ2-3; possible D gene TRBD1, 5 bases. CDR1 is SGDLS, CDR2 YYNGEE, per germline. The CDR3 extends over 14 amino acids. With 8 bases removed from V and 4 bases from J, the gap between germline ends came to 17 bases. As DNA, the CDR3 is TGTGCCAGTGAGTCGGCAGGGTCTTCAGATACGCAGTATTTT. Its protein is CASESAGSSDTQYF.

The gene calls are TRBV7-2 and TRBJ1-2; TRBD1 is a possible D gene (5 bases). CDR3 length: 15 residues. In germline, CDR1 is SGHTA, CDR2 FQGNSA. V was trimmed by 1 base and J by 7 bases, leaving 16 bases between them. Here the CDR3 reads CASSLVFGQGGGYTF. DNA of the CDR3: TGTGCCAGCAGCTTAGTATTTGGGCAGGGAGGTGGCTACACCTTC.

A few counts support this clonotype. The chain carries TRBV6-6 and TRBJ1-5, with D unclear. The CDR3 consists of 14 residues. The V and J ends lost 2 bases and 11 bases respectively, with 16 bases between them. Looked up from germline, CDR1 is MNHNY and CDR2 is SVGAGI (reference sequence). The CDR3: CASSYGDAHGAQHF. In DNA, the CDR3 is TGTGCCAGCAGTTACGGCGACGCCCATGGGGCCCAGCATTTT.

This sequence joins TRBV4-1 and TRBJ2-5; 7 bases align to TRBD1. CDR1 and CDR2 from the germline V gene are MGHRA and YSYEKL. V lost 2 bases to trimming and J lost 8 bases; unmatched junction nucleotides: 8. This CDR3 spans 14 amino acids. CDR3 in amino acids: CASSQYRDSGTQYF. The DNA of the CDR3 is TGCGCCAGCAGCCAATACCGGGACAGCGGAACCCAGTACTTC.

This clonotype was seen just once. The V and J genes are TRBV5-1 and TRBJ2-7, with D tentatively TRBD1 (6 bases). The CDR3 is 14 amino acids. Trimming removed 1 base from V and 7 bases from J, with 15 bases in between. CDR1 is SGHRS and CDR2 is YFSETQ in the germline V gene. The CDR3 loop reads CASSLRQGKREQYF. CDR3 bases: TGCGCCAGCAGCTTGCGGCAGGGGAAAAGGGAGCAGTACTTC.

This clonotype has ten or more counts. The chain uses TRBV5-1 and TRBJ1-4; weak D call: TRBD1 (6 bases). V was trimmed by 4 bases and J by 5 bases, leaving 12 bases between them. The CDR3 runs to 14 residues. The germline CDR1 and CDR2 sequences are SGHRS and YFSETQ. The CDR3 reads CASSLDRPNEKLFF. CDR3 in DNA: TGCGCCAGCAGCCTGGACAGACCGAATGAAAAACTGTTTTTT.

CDR3: CASRGGGQWLKNEQFF. Here the CDR3 DNA reads TGTGCCAGCAGGGGCGGCGGACAGTGGTTAAAAAATGAGCAGTTCTTC. This rearrangement joins TRBV7-9 to TRBJ2-1; perhaps TRBD1 as D (6 bases). CDR3 length equals 16 residues. The V gene lost 6 bases and the J gene lost 7 bases, with 22 bases spanning the gap. From germline, CDR1 is SEHNR and CDR2 FQNEAQ (reference sequence).

The chain couples TRBV12-3 or TRBV12-4 to TRBJ2-1, with TRBD1 matching over 7 bases. The CDR3 loop spans 15 amino acids. Trimming removed 1 base from V and 12 bases from J; junction bases left unmatched: 12. CDR3 in DNA: TGTGCCAGCAGTTTAGGGCAGGGGGTGCTGGATGGGCAGTTCTTC. It encodes CASSLGQGVLDGQFF.

The chain uses TRBV6-2 or TRBV6-3 and TRBJ1-2, with D possibly matching TRBD1 (6 bases). Germline V gene data show CDR1 as MNHEY and CDR2 as SVGEGT. The CDR3 length is 13 residues. The V end lost 6 bases, the J end lost 8 bases, and 16 bases lay between the germline ends. For the CDR3, the DNA is TGTGCCAGCAGATACAGGGATCTGAGCGGCTACACCTTC. Translating gives CASRYRDLSGYTF.

The gene calls are TRBV25-1 and TRBJ1-3; tentatively, D is TRBD1 (5 bases). The CDR3 loop spans 14 amino acids. Trimming pared 3 bases from V and 1 base from J, leaving 7 bases between. Germline CDR1 is MGHDK and CDR2 is SYGVNS. CDR3 amino acids: CASSDQGSGNTIYF. The CDR3 nucleotides are TGTGCCAGCAGTGATCAGGGATCTGGAAACACCATATATTTT.

This clonotype appeared a few times. V gene TRBV7-2 combines with J gene TRBJ2-5, with TRBD2 identical over 10 bases. TRBJ2-1 explains the end of the DNA better; the J call may be wrong. The CDR3 is 16 amino acids. Germline V lookup: CDR1 SGHTA, CDR2 FQGNSA. The CDR3 nucleotides are TGTGCCAGCAGCCGCTCTCTAGCGGGGGCCAGGAATGAGCAGTTCTTC. Protein product: CASSRSLAGARNEQFF.

This clonotype has just a few counts. The V call is TRBV5-1, the J call TRBJ2-7; TRBD1 or TRBD2 may be the D gene (5 bases each). The CDR3 loop spans 15 amino acids. CDR1 is SGHRS, CDR2 YFSETQ, per germline. Trimming took off 4 bases at V and 3 bases at J, with 17 bases between the two ends. Here the CDR3 reads CASSPRDQDVYEQYF. CDR3 DNA: TGCGCCAGCAGCCCCCGGGACCAGGACGTCTACGAGCAGTACTTC.

This chain uses TRBV20-1 with TRBJ2-7; 12 bases align to TRBD1. Germline CDR1 reads DFQATT; CDR2 reads SNEGSKA (reference sequence). The J segment lost 4 bases and the V segment lost 6 bases, leaving 7 bases of the junction unmatched. The CDR3 runs to 14 residues. DNA of the CDR3: TGCAGTGCCGGTAGGGGACAGGGGGCGTACGAGCAGTACTTC. Encoded protein: CSAGRGQGAYEQYF.

This clonotype was picked up one time. The rearrangement joins TRBV5-6 to TRBJ2-6; TRBD1 agrees at 7 bases. The CDR3 is made up of 18 amino acids. V lost 4 bases, J lost 0 bases, and 10 bases stayed unmatched. Germline V gene sequence: CDR1 SGHDT, CDR2 YYEEEE. The DNA of the CDR3 is TGTGCCAGCAGCCCCTCGGACAGGAGAATCTCTGGGGCCAACGTCCTGACTTTC. Protein sequence: CASSPSDRRISGANVLTF.

V is TRBV10-2 and J is TRBJ2-2; D possibly corresponds to TRBD2 (5 bases). CDR3 length: 13 amino acids. Trimming removed 9 bases from V and 6 bases from J, with 14 bases in between. The germline V gene has CDR1 WSHSY and CDR2 SAAADI. The CDR3 nucleotides read TGCGCCAGGGGCGAATCGGGATCCGGGGAGCTGTTTTTT. It encodes CARGESGSGELFF.

Notes on this clonotype: A much larger clone differs by one base, so this may be a read error. Lacking the conserved final phenylalanine or tryptophan, this CDR3 likely reflects a read error. The chain employs TRBV20-1 and TRBJ2-4; 10 bases match TRBD2. V lost 1 base, J lost 6 bases, and 3 bases stayed unmatched. Germline CDR1 is DFQATT and CDR2 is SNEGSKA (reference sequence). This CDR3 comprises 14 residues. This chain's CDR3 is CSARVPSGGNIQYS. The CDR3 region has the DNA TGCAGTGCTAGAGTGCCTAGCGGGGGAAACATTCAGTACTCC.

The rearrangement links TRBV7-2 to TRBJ1-2; 8 bases map to TRBD1. Germline lookup yields CDR1 SGHTA and CDR2 FQGNSA. There are 16 residues in the CDR3. Trimming took 6 bases from V and 8 from J; bases not matched to a gene: 17. The chain's CDR3 is CASSQSLGQGARGYTF. The CDR3 nucleotides read TGTGCCAGCAGTCAATCCTTGGGGCAGGGGGCGCGCGGCTACACCTTC. The variable domain in full, completed from reference TRBV7-2 and TRBJ1-2, reads GAGVSQSPSNKVTEKGKDVELRCDPISGHTALYWYRQSLGQGLEFLIYFQGNSAPDKSGLPSDRFSAERTGGSVSTLTIQRTQQEDSAVYLCASSQSLGQGARGYTFGSGTRLTVV.

The chain employs TRBV7-2 and TRBJ2-5, with D perhaps matching TRBD2 (5 bases). CDR3 length: 16 amino acids. Between the trimmed V and J ends, which lost 2 bases and 7 bases, there was a span of 20 bases. CDR1 SGHTA and CDR2 FQGNSA come from the germline V gene. This CDR3 reads CASSLRAAGPRGTQYF. In DNA form, the CDR3 reads TGTGCCAGCAGCTTAAGGGCCGCGGGCCCTCGGGGGACCCAGTACTTC.

The V gene is TRBV25-1, the J gene TRBJ2-5; D might be TRBD2 (5 bases). The closer fit of TRBJ2-7 to the DNA end suggests the J call may be wrong. The CDR3 totals 15 residues. CDR1 and CDR2 (germline): MGHDK, SYGVNS. CDR3 loop: CASSPWMSGSYEQYF. As DNA, the CDR3 is TGTGCCAGCAGTCCGTGGATGAGCGGTTCCTACGAGCAGTACTTC.

The V gene is TRBV20-1, the J gene TRBJ2-5, with TRBD1 matching over 8 bases. Trimming cost V 4 bases and J 4 bases; bases outside gene matches: 2. CDR1 DFQATT and CDR2 SNEGSKA come from the germline V gene (reference sequence). This CDR3 region has 12 residues. This CDR3 reads CSATGQGETQYF. In DNA, the CDR3 is TGCAGTGCTACAGGACAGGGAGAGACCCAGTACTTC.

Only a few counts were recorded for this clonotype. The chain couples TRBV5-1 to TRBJ1-2; weak D call: TRBD1 (6 bases). The germline CDR1 and CDR2 sequences are SGHRS and YFSETQ. V was cut by 0 bases and J by 4 bases, with 16 bases left in between. The CDR3 runs to 16 residues. The CDR3 region has the DNA TGCGCCAGCAGCTTGGCCCCCAGGGGTACGAGCTATGGCTACACCTTC. It yields the protein CASSLAPRGTSYGYTF.

The V and J genes are TRBV20-1 and TRBJ2-7; no clear D. The V end lost 5 bases, the J end lost 3 bases, and 11 bases lay between the germline ends. This CDR3 has 12 residues. Looked up from germline, CDR1 is DFQATT and CDR2 is SNEGSKA (reference sequence). In nucleotides, the CDR3 is TGCAGTGCTCCAGCAAGAAACTACGAGCAGTACTTC. This codes for CSAPARNYEQYF.

This rearrangement joins TRBV20-1 to TRBJ1-3, with D unclear. The CDR3 extends over 12 amino acids. V was clipped by 3 bases and J by 4 bases, with 7 bases between them. Looked up from germline, CDR1 is DFQATT and CDR2 is SNEGSKA (reference sequence). The CDR3 region is CSASLGGNTIYF. The CDR3 DNA follows: TGCAGTGCTAGCCTGGGGGGAAACACCATATATTTT.

This clonotype was counted between two and nine times. V and J are TRBV29-1 and TRBJ2-4, with D possibly being TRBD2 (6 bases). CDR1 SQVTM and CDR2 ANQGSEA come from the germline V gene. V was trimmed by 6 bases and J by 7 bases, leaving 16 bases between them. CDR3 length equals 13 residues. This CDR3 is CSVEGGGANIQYF. The CDR3 DNA reads TGCAGCGTCGAGGGCGGAGGGGCGAACATTCAGTACTTC.

This clonotype was recorded a few times. An end of the junction does not agree with germline; a read error may underlie this. V and J are TRBV7-2 and TRBJ2-5; 7 positions agree with TRBD2. The CDR3 length is 16 residues. Germline V CDR1 and CDR2: SGHTA, FQGNSA. This CDR3 reads CASSLGWLAVQEAQYF. The CDR3 coding sequence is TGTGCCAGCAGCTTAGGATGGCTAGCGGTACAAGAGGCCCAGTACTTC.